A selection of T cell receptor beta chains follows, all from one sample in a study of blood T cell repertoires in COVID-19. The repertoire was sequenced with immunoSEQ multiplex PCR; TCRdb's copy has only in-frame clones and lacks some. The table records some 220,000 clones, 84% of them present only once. The source material was peripheral blood. These receptors all come from an older woman with acute or convalescent COVID-19. Both conserved end residues are part of each CDR3. A D gene is named only where the DNA matches it firmly. For some rows the clone size is stated as once, few or many, or as a class when expanded; others skip it.

D gene	V gene	clone size	CDR3 length	J gene	CDR3 protein	CDR3 DNA
.	TRBV2	.	10	TRBJ2-1	CASSIREQFF	TGTGCCAGCAGTATCCGGGAGCAGTTCTTC
.	TRBV19	.	16	TRBJ1-2	CASSTLGQITPYGYTF	TGTGCCAGTAGTACCCTCGGACAGATAACCCCTTATGGCTACACCTTC
.	TRBV6-1	few	13	TRBJ1-2	CASSEVPSYGYTF	TGTGCCAGCAGTGAAGTCCCCTCCTATGGCTACACCTTC
TRBD1	TRBV7-8	once	14	TRBJ1-2	CASSLGTGGYGYTF	TGTGCCAGCAGCTTAGGGACAGGAGGGTATGGCTACACCTTC
.	TRBV5-1	.	17	TRBJ1-4	CASSLASGGATNEKLFF	TGCGCCAGCAGCTTAGCCTCCGGAGGGGCAACTAATGAAAAACTGTTTTTT
.	TRBV5-4	once	15	TRBJ2-2	CASSFASKGERELFF	TGTGCCAGCAGCTTCGCGAGTAAGGGGGAAAGGGAGCTGTTTTTT
TRBD1	TRBV18	.	15	TRBJ1-1	CASSPLGQGNTEAFF	TGTGCCAGCTCACCTTTGGGACAGGGTAACACTGAAGCTTTCTTT
TRBD1	TRBV5-1	.	16	TRBJ2-3	CASSVLGQGGTDTQYF	TGCGCCAGCAGCGTACTGGGACAGGGGGGAACAGATACGCAGTATTTT
.	TRBV30	.	13	TRBJ1-1	CARQTGPNTEAFF	TGTGCCCGACAGACAGGACCGAACACTGAAGCTTTCTTT
.	TRBV28	.	15	TRBJ1-5	CASSPRTGFHQPQHF	TGTGCCAGCAGTCCGCGAACAGGGTTCCATCAGCCCCAGCATTTT
.	TRBV6-1	.	15	TRBJ1-4	CASSEGEGLNEKLFF	TGTGCCAGCAGTGAAGGGGAGGGGCTAAATGAAAAACTGTTTTTT
TRBD1	TRBV27	few	16	TRBJ1-2	CASSLYRGRGAESYTF	TGTGCCAGCAGTTTGTACAGGGGACGTGGGGCCGAGAGCTACACCTTC
.	TRBV7-2	.	16	TRBJ1-5	CASSLGDILFNQPQHF	TGTGCCAGCAGCTTAGGGGACATCCTCTTCAATCAGCCCCAGCATTTT
.	TRBV13	.	14	TRBJ1-2	CASSLGTGWYGYTF	TGTGCCAGCAGCTTAGGTACAGGTTGGTATGGCTACACCTTC
.	TRBV2	many	13	TRBJ1-4	CASVSGLGEKLFF	TGTGCCAGCGTGTCAGGGCTTGGTGAAAAACTGTTTTTT
.	TRBV5-4	.	14	TRBJ1-1	CASSLGRGNTEAFF	TGTGCCAGCAGCTTGGGAAGGGGAAACACTGAAGCTTTCTTT
TRBD1	TRBV2	.	14	TRBJ1-4	CASSHRGAGEKLFF	TGTGCCAGCAGCCACAGGGGCGCCGGTGAAAAACTGTTTTTT
.	TRBV6-5	.	16	TRBJ1-2	CASSSTFRGSIYGYTF	TGTGCCAGCAGTTCGACCTTCAGAGGGAGTATCTATGGCTACACCTTC
TRBD2	TRBV28	.	17	TRBJ2-3	CASSLRTSGVHTDTQYF	TGTGCCAGCAGCTTAAGGACTAGCGGGGTTCACACAGATACGCAGTATTTT
.	TRBV12-3/TRBV12-4	.	13	TRBJ1-2	CASSHDRNYGYTF	TGTGCCAGCAGTCACGACAGAAACTATGGCTACACCTTC
.	TRBV28	once	13	TRBJ1-1	CASSFTPNTEAFF	TGTGCCAGCAGTTTTACACCGAACACTGAAGCTTTCTTT
.	TRBV18	.	15	TRBJ1-3	CASSPRSGTGNTIYF	TGTGCCAGCTCACCACGTTCAGGGACTGGAAACACCATATATTTT
TRBD1	TRBV5-8	.	15	TRBJ2-7	CASSLGDRASYEQYF	TGTGCCAGCAGCTTGGGGGACAGGGCCTCCTACGAGCAGTACTTC
.	TRBV5-6	few	14	TRBJ1-4	CASSFGGSGEKLFF	TGTGCCAGCAGCTTTGGAGGGTCAGGGGAAAAACTGTTTTTT
.	TRBV18	.	14	TRBJ1-4	CASSRTASGEKLFF	TGTGCCAGCTCACGGACAGCCTCGGGGGAAAAACTGTTTTTT
.	TRBV9	.	12	TRBJ2-5	CASSGQSETQYF	TGTGCCAGCAGCGGACAATCGGAGACCCAGTACTTC
TRBD1	TRBV2	.	14	TRBJ1-4	CASRQGGADEKLFF	TGTGCCAGCAGACAAGGGGGCGCGGATGAAAAACTGTTTTTT
TRBD1	TRBV5-1	once	15	TRBJ1-1	CASSSTGTVNTEAFF	TGCGCCAGCAGCTCAACCGGGACAGTGAACACTGAAGCTTTCTTT
TRBD1	TRBV10-3	.	13	TRBJ2-1	CAISERGQDEQFF	TGTGCCATCAGTGAGAGGGGGCAGGATGAGCAGTTCTTC
TRBD1	TRBV7-2	.	14	TRBJ1-1	CASSKQGLNTEAFF	TGTGCCAGCAGCAAACAGGGGTTGAACACTGAAGCTTTCTTT
TRBD1	TRBV5-4	.	15	TRBJ2-5	CASSPQQGIRETQYF	TGTGCCAGCAGCCCACAACAGGGGATAAGGGAGACCCAGTACTTC
.	TRBV6-2/TRBV6-3	.	13	TRBJ2-2	CASSYLAAGELFF	TGTGCCAGCAGTTACTTGGCCGCCGGGGAGCTGTTTTTT
TRBD1	TRBV6-1	.	14	TRBJ1-1	CASRDRVMNTEAFF	TGTGCCAGCAGGGACAGGGTAATGAACACTGAAGCTTTCTTT
TRBD1	TRBV12-3/TRBV12-4	.	13	TRBJ2-7	CASSLQGDYEQYF	TGTGCCAGCAGCCTTCAGGGGGACTACGAGCAGTACTTC
.	TRBV30	few	12	TRBJ1-6	CAWVDQGSPLHF	TGTGCCTGGGTTGACCAGGGATCACCCCTCCACTTT
TRBD1	TRBV5-6	.	16	TRBJ1-2	CASSLGQGALHRGYTF	TGTGCCAGCAGCTTGGGACAGGGAGCACTTCACAGGGGCTACACCTTC
.	TRBV6-6	.	13	TRBJ1-1	CASCRGGNTEAFF	TGTGCCAGCTGTCGGGGGGGAAACACTGAAGCTTTCTTT
.	TRBV19	.	13	TRBJ1-2	CASSIQTAGDYTF	TGTGCCAGTAGTATCCAAACCGCAGGGGACTACACCTTC
TRBD1	TRBV4-1	.	15	TRBJ1-2	CASSQEEGDRRSYTF	TGCGCCAGCAGCCAAGAAGAAGGGGACAGGAGAAGCTACACCTTC
.	TRBV28	few	13	TRBJ1-5	CASSGRVSQPQHF	TGTGCCAGCAGTGGCAGGGTCTCTCAGCCCCAGCATTTT
.	TRBV2	.	13	TRBJ1-4	CASTGTRNEKLFF	TGTGCCAGCACTGGGACACGTAACGAAAAACTGTTTTTT
.	TRBV19	once	13	TRBJ1-1	CASSLTPNTEAFF	TGTGCCAGTAGTCTGACACCGAACACTGAAGCTTTCTTT
.	TRBV2	once	13	TRBJ1-5	CASLRDLNQPQHF	TGTGCCAGCCTCCGGGACTTAAATCAGCCCCAGCATTTT
.	TRBV2	.	11	TRBJ2-7	CASSQGFEQYF	TGTGCCAGCAGTCAGGGTTTCGAGCAGTACTTC
.	TRBV5-5	once	15	TRBJ1-5	CASSLIQGLNQPQHF	TGTGCCAGCAGCTTGATCCAGGGGCTCAATCAGCCCCAGCATTTT
TRBD1	TRBV28	.	19	TRBJ1-1	CASSTPRARGPAGDTEAFF	TGTGCCAGCAGCACGCCCAGAGCTAGGGGGCCGGCCGGGGACACTGAAGCTTTCTTT
.	TRBV27	.	15	TRBJ1-1	CASSFAGASNTEAFF	TGTGCCAGCAGTTTTGCAGGCGCCTCAAACACTGAAGCTTTCTTT
.	TRBV9	.	15	TRBJ1-3	CASSVGDSSGNTIYF	TGTGCCAGCAGCGTAGGTGACAGCTCTGGAAACACCATATATTTT
.	TRBV3-1/TRBV3-2	.	17	TRBJ2-5	CASSQYVSGPYQETQYF	TGTGCCAGCAGCCAATACGTTAGCGGCCCGTACCAAGAGACCCAGTACTTC
.	TRBV27	.	16	TRBJ1-1	CASSLSGAGANTEAFF	TGTGCCAGCAGTTTATCGGGGGCAGGGGCAAACACTGAAGCTTTCTTT
TRBD2	TRBV5-6	.	17	TRBJ2-6	CASSLLAGGTGANVLTF	TGTGCCAGCAGCTTGCTAGCGGGGGGGACTGGGGCCAACGTCCTGACTTTC
TRBD1	TRBV6-5	.	13	TRBJ2-5	CASRSGGAKTQYF	TGTGCCAGCAGGTCAGGGGGCGCAAAGACCCAGTACTTC
.	TRBV5-1	once	15	TRBJ1-6	CASSLKSSYNSPLHF	TGCGCCAGCAGCTTGAAGAGCTCCTATAATTCACCCCTCCACTTT
TRBD2	TRBV10-1	.	14	TRBJ2-1	CASSERRLAEEQFF	TGCGCCAGCAGTGAGCGGAGACTAGCTGAGGAGCAGTTCTTC
.	TRBV3-1/TRBV3-2	.	13	TRBJ1-2	CASSPSGDRGYTF	TGTGCCAGCAGCCCGTCGGGGGATCGAGGCTACACCTTC
.	TRBV29-1	.	11	TRBJ1-2	CSAASGYGYTF	TGCAGCGCGGCCTCAGGCTATGGCTACACCTTC
TRBD1	TRBV7-2	.	16	TRBJ2-1	CASSAGTGSSYNEQFF	TGTGCCAGCAGCGCCGGGACAGGGAGCTCCTACAATGAGCAGTTCTTC